Sequencing of this TCR beta chain was carried out in a study of blood T cell repertoires in COVID-19 (dated by TCRdb to 2020 to 2021). General notes on the study: The collaborator samples originated in the United States, Italy and Spain and spanned the acute and convalescent phases of COVID-19. The material from the prospective study consisted of cDNA or gDNA derived from T cells, B-cell-depleted T cells, or PBMCs. The samples were drawn from the first 160 participants of the ongoing ImmuneRACE study and from over 950 subjects provided by 6 global collaborators. Subjects who had been exposed to COVID-19, were actively infected with it, or had recovered from it provided the deeply sampled blood TCRbeta repertoires that made up the dataset. The sample metadata nearly always contained a de-identified subject ID, COVID-19 status, age in years and sex. A freely available public database, intended as a resource for researchers studying the immune response to SARS-CoV-2, is where the repertoires were released. HLA class I and class II types, where available, came from metadata supplied by the sample provider rather than from assay-based typing. Study-wide findings and limitations: The amount of clinical and demographic metadata varied by source and participant and was provided uncurated.

TCRbeta CDR3 regions were amplified from genomic DNA by means of the immunoSEQ Assay, a bias-controlled multiplex PCR. Under the source paper's analysis protocol: The number of nucleated cells in each sample was estimated from the amplification of reference gene primers within the assay. Sequence reads were collapsed and filtered to measure the absolute abundance of every unique TCRbeta CDR3 rearrangement. For each sample, productive Simpson clonality was calculated by taking the square root of Simpson's diversity index across productive rearrangements. TCRdb mirrors the immuneACCESS table, restricted to in-frame sequences. Some clones are absent from its copies; in checked studies, under half trace to an unresolved V gene, and the reason for the others is unknown. V and J calls and clone size are copied from that table; D and trimming were computed from the DNA. The sample data list 80,000 or so clones, and approximately 82% of these were observed just once. The ten most abundant clones make up approximately 7.3% of the sample.

Collaborating institutions collected whole blood in K2EDTA tubes following their own protocols. For TCRbeta analysis, collaborators shipped samples as frozen whole blood, isolated PBMCs, or DNA extracted from either of those sample types. The germline V gene (reference sequence) supplies CDR1 SEHNR and CDR2 FQNEAQ. The junction carries 19 bases between V and J, which are trimmed by 5 bases and 5 bases respectively. The CDR3 spans 16 residues, from the cysteine through the phenylalanine. The sequence is cut down to CDR3 DNA, 48 bases in frame from base 1. Remarks on this clone: Its antigen is unknown. The input lacks base qualities; no much larger clone sits a single base away.

The sequence is built from TRBV7-9 and TRBJ2-4; possibly the D gene is TRBD1, per 6 matching bases. Source material: peripheral blood. The receptor was isolated from a human donor in a cohort sampled during active COVID-19. The DNA reads as follows: TGTGCCAGCAGCCCTGACTCTTCTTGGACAGAAAACATTCAGTACTTC. Its protein is CASSPDSSWTENIQYF.